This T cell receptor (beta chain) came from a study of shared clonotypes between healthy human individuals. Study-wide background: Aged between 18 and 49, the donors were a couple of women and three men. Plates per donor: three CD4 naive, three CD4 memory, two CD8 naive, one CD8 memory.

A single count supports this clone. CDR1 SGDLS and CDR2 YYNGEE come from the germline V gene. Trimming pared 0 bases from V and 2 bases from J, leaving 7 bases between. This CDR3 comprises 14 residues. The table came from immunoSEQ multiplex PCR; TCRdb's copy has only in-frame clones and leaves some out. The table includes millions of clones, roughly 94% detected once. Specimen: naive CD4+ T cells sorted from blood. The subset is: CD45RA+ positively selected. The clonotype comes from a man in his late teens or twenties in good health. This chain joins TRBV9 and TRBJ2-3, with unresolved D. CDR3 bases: TGTGCCAGCAGCGTAGTGTCCTCCACAGATACGCAGTATTTT. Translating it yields CASSVVSSTDTQYF.